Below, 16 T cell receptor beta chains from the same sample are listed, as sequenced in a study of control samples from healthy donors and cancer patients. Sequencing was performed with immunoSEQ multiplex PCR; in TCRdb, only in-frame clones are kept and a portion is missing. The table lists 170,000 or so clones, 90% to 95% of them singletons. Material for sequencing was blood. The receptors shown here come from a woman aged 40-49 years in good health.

The CDR3 is CASSLQGKSTEAFF. CDR3 coding DNA: TGTGCCAGCAGCTTACAGGGGAAGTCGACTGAAGCTTTCTTT. The V gene is TRBV9, the J gene TRBJ1-1; 7 bases line up with TRBD1. V shed 4 bases and J 5 bases; nucleotides not matched to a gene: 8. The CDR3 is 14 amino acids. CDR1 and CDR2 (germline): SGDLS, YYNGEE.

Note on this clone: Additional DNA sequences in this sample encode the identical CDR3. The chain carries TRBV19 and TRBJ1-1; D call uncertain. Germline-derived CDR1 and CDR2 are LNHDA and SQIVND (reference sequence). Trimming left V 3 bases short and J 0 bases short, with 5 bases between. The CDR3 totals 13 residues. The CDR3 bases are TGTGCCAGTAGTATCGGGGTGAACACTGAAGCTTTCTTT. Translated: CASSIGVNTEAFF.

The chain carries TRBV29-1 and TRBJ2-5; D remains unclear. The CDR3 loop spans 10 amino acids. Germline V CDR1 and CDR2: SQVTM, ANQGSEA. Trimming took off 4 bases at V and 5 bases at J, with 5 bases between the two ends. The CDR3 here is CSVALETQYF. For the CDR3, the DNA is TGCAGCGTTGCACTGGAGACCCAGTACTTC.

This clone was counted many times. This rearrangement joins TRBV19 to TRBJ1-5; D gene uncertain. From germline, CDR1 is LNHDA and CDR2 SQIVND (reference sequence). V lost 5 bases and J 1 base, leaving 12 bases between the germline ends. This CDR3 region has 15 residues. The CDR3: CASSPGVRSNQPQHF. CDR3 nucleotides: TGTGCCAGTAGTCCTGGGGTTCGGAGCAATCAGCCCCAGCATTTT.

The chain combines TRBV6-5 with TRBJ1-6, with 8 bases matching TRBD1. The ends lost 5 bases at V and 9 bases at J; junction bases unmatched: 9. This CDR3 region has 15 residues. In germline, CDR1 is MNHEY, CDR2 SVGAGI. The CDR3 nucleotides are TGTGCCAGCAGTAATTTCAGGGGGCTTGTTTCACCCCTCCACTTT. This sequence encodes CASSNFRGLVSPLHF.

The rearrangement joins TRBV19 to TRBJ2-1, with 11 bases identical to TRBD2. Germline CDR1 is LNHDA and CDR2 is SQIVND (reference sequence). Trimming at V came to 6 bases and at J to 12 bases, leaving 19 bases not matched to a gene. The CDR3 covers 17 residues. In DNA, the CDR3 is TGTGCCAGTAGCCCAAGTGCCGGGACTAGCGGCTTCGGGGCGCAGTTCTTC. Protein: CASSPSAGTSGFGAQFF.

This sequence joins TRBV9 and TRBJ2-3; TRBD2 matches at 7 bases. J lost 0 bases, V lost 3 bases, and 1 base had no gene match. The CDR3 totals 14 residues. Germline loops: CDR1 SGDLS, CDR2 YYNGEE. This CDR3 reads CASSASGSTDTQYF. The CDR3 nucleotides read TGTGCCAGCAGCGCTAGCGGAAGCACAGATACGCAGTATTTT.

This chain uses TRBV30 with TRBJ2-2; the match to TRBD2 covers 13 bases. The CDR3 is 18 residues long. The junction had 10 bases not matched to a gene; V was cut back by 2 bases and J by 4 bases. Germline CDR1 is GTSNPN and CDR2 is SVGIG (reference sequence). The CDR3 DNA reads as TGTGCCTGGAGTCTCGGACTAGCGGGAGTACAGAGCACCGGGGAGCTGTTTTTT. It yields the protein CAWSLGLAGVQSTGELFF.

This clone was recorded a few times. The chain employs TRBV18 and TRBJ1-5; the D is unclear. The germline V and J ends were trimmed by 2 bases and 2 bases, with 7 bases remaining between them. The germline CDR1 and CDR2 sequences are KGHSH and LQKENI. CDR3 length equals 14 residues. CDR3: CASSPGSGNQPQHF. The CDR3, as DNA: TGTGCCAGCTCACCAGGGAGCGGCAATCAGCCCCAGCATTTT.

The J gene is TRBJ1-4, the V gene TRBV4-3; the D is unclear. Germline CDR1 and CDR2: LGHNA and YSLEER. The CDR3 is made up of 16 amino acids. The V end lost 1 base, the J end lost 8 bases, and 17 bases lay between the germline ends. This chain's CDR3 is CASSQGRTEPWEKLFF. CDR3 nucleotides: TGCGCCAGCAGCCAAGGGAGGACGGAGCCCTGGGAAAAACTGTTTTTT.

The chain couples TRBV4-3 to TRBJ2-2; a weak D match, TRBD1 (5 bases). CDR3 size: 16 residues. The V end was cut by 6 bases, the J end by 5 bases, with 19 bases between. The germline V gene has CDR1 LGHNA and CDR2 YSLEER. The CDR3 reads CASSDSANRRTGELFF. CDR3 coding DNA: TGCGCCAGCAGTGACTCAGCCAACAGGAGAACCGGGGAGCTGTTTTTT.

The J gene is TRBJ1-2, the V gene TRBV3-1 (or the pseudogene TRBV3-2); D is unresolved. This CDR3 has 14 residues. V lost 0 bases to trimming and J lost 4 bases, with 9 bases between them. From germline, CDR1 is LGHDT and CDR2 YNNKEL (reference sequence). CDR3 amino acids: CASSQDMAVYGYTF. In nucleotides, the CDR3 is TGTGCCAGCAGCCAAGATATGGCGGTCTATGGCTACACCTTC.

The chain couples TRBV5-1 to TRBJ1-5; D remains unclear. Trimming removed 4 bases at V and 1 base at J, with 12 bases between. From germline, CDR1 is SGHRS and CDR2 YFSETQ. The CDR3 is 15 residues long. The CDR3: CASSVGDGSNQPQHF. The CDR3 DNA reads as TGCGCCAGCAGCGTCGGGGATGGAAGCAATCAGCCCCAGCATTTT. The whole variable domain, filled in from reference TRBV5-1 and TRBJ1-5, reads KAGVTQTPRYLIKTRGQQVTLSCSPISGHRSVSWYQQTPGQGLQFLFEYFSETQRNKGNFPGRFSGRQFSNSRSEMNVSTLELGDSALYLCASSVGDGSNQPQHFGDGTRLSIL.

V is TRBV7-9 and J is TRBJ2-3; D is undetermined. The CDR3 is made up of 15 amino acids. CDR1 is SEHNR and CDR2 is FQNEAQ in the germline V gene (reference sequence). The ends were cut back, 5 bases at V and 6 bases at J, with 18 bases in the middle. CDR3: CASSVTRLGPDTQYF. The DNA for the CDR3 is TGTGCCAGCAGCGTAACACGGTTAGGGCCGGATACGCAGTATTTT.

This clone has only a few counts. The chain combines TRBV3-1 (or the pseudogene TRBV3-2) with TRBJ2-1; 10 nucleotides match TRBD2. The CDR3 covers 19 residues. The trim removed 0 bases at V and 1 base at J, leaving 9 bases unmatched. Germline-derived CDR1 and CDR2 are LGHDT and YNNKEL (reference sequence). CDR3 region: CASSQDYPSGRGSYNEQFF. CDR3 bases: TGTGCCAGCAGCCAAGATTACCCTAGCGGGAGAGGATCCTACAATGAGCAGTTCTTC.

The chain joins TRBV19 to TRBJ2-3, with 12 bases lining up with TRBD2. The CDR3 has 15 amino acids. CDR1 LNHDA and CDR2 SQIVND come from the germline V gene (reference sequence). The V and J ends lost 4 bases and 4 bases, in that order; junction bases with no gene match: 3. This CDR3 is CASSSTSGRPDTQYF. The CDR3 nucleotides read TGTGCCAGTAGTAGCACTAGCGGGAGGCCAGATACGCAGTATTTT.